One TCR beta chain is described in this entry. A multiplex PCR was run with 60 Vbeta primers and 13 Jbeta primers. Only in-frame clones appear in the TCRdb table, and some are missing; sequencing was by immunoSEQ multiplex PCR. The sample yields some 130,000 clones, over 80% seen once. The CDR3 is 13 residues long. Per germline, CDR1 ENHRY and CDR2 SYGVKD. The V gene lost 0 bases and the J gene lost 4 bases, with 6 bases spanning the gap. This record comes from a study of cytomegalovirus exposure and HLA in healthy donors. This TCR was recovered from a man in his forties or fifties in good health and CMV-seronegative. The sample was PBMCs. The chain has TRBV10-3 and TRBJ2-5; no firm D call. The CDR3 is CAISESGRETQYF. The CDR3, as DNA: TGTGCCATCAGTGAGTCCGGTAGAGAGACCCAGTACTTC.